The 14 T cell receptor beta chains presented below share a single source sample, sequenced in a study of T cell responses to AZD1222 COVID-19 vaccine. The data were produced by immunoSEQ multiplex PCR, yet TCRdb's version contains in-frame clones alone and is incomplete. The sample consists of approximately 94,000 clones, 92% of them appearing once. The source material was peripheral blood, sampled on day 0 of AZD1222 vaccination. The receptors were gathered from an adult in good health.

The gene calls are TRBV6-2 or TRBV6-3 and TRBJ1-5; the D is unclear. Trimming removed 4 bases at V and 0 bases at J, with 13 bases between. The CDR3 contains 16 residues. Germline V gene sequence: CDR1 MNHEY, CDR2 SVGEGT. CDR3 loop: CASSLVGHSSNQPQHF. The DNA of the CDR3 is TGTGCCAGCAGTTTGGTGGGCCACAGTAGCAATCAGCCCCAGCATTTT.

The sample holds many counts of this clone. The chain has TRBV11-2 and TRBJ1-1; weak D call: TRBD1 (5 bases). The germline V gene encodes CDR1 SGHAT and CDR2 FQNNGV. This CDR3 spans 14 amino acids. V was shortened by 1 base and J by 7 bases, with 13 bases between the two germline ends. CDR3 sequence reads: CASSLAGASIEAFF. The DNA for the CDR3 is TGTGCCAGCAGCTTAGCCGGGGCGAGTATTGAAGCTTTCTTT.

This sequence joins TRBV9 and TRBJ2-7; 12 nucleotides agree with TRBD2. The germline gives CDR1 SGDLS, CDR2 YYNGEE. The junction had 6 bases not matched to a gene; V was cut back by 0 bases and J by 2 bases. The CDR3 is 17 residues long. In DNA form, the CDR3 reads TGTGCCAGCAGCGTAGGCCCTAGCGGGGGGGTTGCCTACGAGCAGTACTTC. Translated: CASSVGPSGGVAYEQYF.

This sequence joins TRBV6-5 and TRBJ2-3; 8 positions agree with TRBD1. The CDR3 totals 15 residues. Per germline, CDR1 MNHEY and CDR2 SVGAGI. With V trimmed by 6 bases and J by 3 bases, 8 bases remained unmatched. The CDR3 loop reads CASSDPGGPTDTQYF. The CDR3 bases are TGTGCCAGCAGCGACCCAGGGGGCCCAACAGATACGCAGTATTTT.

The rearrangement uses TRBV27 and TRBJ2-5; D uncertain. Germline CDR1 MNHEY, CDR2 SMNVEV (reference sequence). With 4 bases removed from V and 4 bases from J, the gap between germline ends came to 10 bases. This CDR3 comprises 13 residues. The CDR3 is CASSWMGGETQYF. In nucleotides, the CDR3 is TGTGCCAGCAGTTGGATGGGTGGAGAGACCCAGTACTTC.

This rearrangement joins TRBV27 to TRBJ2-7; TRBD1 matches 8 bases. This CDR3 is built from 14 residues. CDR1 is MNHEY, CDR2 SMNVEV, per germline (reference sequence). Losses at the gene ends were 3 bases for V and 2 bases for J; bases not matched to a gene: 3. CDR3 protein: CASSFGDRPYEQYF. As DNA, the CDR3 is TGTGCCAGCAGTTTTGGGGACAGGCCCTACGAGCAGTACTTC.

DNA for the CDR3: TGTGCCAGTAGTACGGCCCCGACAGTTTTTCGAGGCTACACCTTC. It is translated as CASSTAPTVFRGYTF. The chain is built from TRBV19 and TRBJ1-2; maybe TRBD1 (5 bases). The CDR3 spans 15 residues. V lost 4 bases and J lost 8, with 20 bases in between. The germline V gene encodes CDR1 LNHDA and CDR2 SQIVND (reference sequence). The entire variable domain, with the rest obtained from reference TRBV19 and TRBJ1-2, is as follows: DGGITQSPKYLFRKEGQNVTLSCEQNLNHDAMYWYRQDPGQGLRLIYYSQIVNDFQKGDIAEGYSVSREKKESFPLTVTSAQKNPTAFYLCASSTAPTVFRGYTFGSGTRLTVV.

This chain uses TRBV29-1 with TRBJ2-7; D gene unclear. CDR1 and CDR2 (germline): SQVTM, ANQGSEA. V was trimmed by 4 bases and J by 0 bases, leaving 16 bases between them. This CDR3 spans 15 amino acids. The CDR3: CSVARRRSSSYEQYF. CDR3 coding DNA: TGCAGCGTTGCGAGACGGCGCAGTAGCTCCTACGAGCAGTACTTC.

This chain links TRBV19 with TRBJ1-5, with D possibly matching TRBD1 (6 bases). Germline values: CDR1 LNHDA, CDR2 SQIVND (reference sequence). CDR3 length: 16 amino acids. Between the trimmed V and J ends, which lost 5 bases and 6 bases, there was a span of 20 bases. As DNA, the CDR3 is TGTGCCAGTAGTCCCGACAGGAGAGGGTTTCGTCAGCCCCAGCATTTT. It is translated as CASSPDRRGFRQPQHF.

The chain employs TRBV28 and TRBJ1-2; 7 bases fit TRBD1. Trimming removed 4 bases from V and 5 bases from J; junction bases left unmatched: 4. Germline loops: CDR1 MDHEN, CDR2 SYDVKM. This CDR3 comprises 13 residues. The CDR3 is CASSSRQGYGYTF. The CDR3 nucleotides are TGTGCCAGCAGTTCTCGACAGGGATATGGCTACACCTTC.

The V call is TRBV2, the J call TRBJ1-1, with a tentative D call TRBD1 (5 bases). Germline CDR1 is SNHLY and CDR2 is FYNNEI. This CDR3 is 14 amino acids long. Between the trimmed V and J ends, which lost 5 bases and 3 bases, there was a span of 13 bases. The CDR3 sequence is CASSTGRKDTEAFF. The CDR3 DNA is TGTGCCAGCAGTACGGGACGCAAGGACACTGAAGCTTTCTTT.

The chain links TRBV6-2 or TRBV6-3 to TRBJ2-5; D might be TRBD1 or TRBD2, each matching 6 bases. Deletions cut 4 bases from V and 5 bases from J, with 17 bases between. The CDR3 length is 15 residues. Per germline, CDR1 MNHEY and CDR2 SVGEGT. In DNA, the CDR3 is TGTGCCAGCAGTTCCTTCCTCCGGGGGCAGGAGACCCAGTACTTC. Residues: CASSSFLRGQETQYF.

This clone has just one count. J is TRBJ2-7 and V is TRBV2; D assignment may be TRBD1 or TRBD2 (5 bases each). This CDR3 has 14 amino acids. V was clipped by 6 bases and J by 3 bases, with 15 bases between them. Looked up from germline, CDR1 is SNHLY and CDR2 is FYNNEI. The CDR3 spells CASSLSGRNYEQYF. CDR3 sequence (DNA): TGTGCCAGCAGCCTATCGGGACGGAACTACGAGCAGTACTTC.

The chain recombines TRBV3-1 (or the pseudogene TRBV3-2) with TRBJ2-1; TRBD2 aligns across 9 bases. V trimming: 4 bases; J trimming: 11 bases; junction bases outside the gene matches: 6. From germline, CDR1 is LGHDT and CDR2 YNNKEL (reference sequence). This CDR3 spans 13 amino acids. CDR3 nucleotides: TGTGCCAGCAGCCTCTTGACTAGCGGTAAGCAGTTCTTC. It translates to CASSLLTSGKQFF.